This T cell receptor beta chain was identified in a study of T-cell reconstitution after alpha-beta-depleted transplantation in children. V lost 6 bases to trimming and J lost 6 bases, with 21 bases between them. The CDR3 length is 16 residues. This clonotype was seen many times. Unique molecular identifiers featured in how the TCRbeta library was prepared. TCRdb redid the calling of the PCR reads with MiXCR, one entry per CDR3 protein. This table has about 640,000 distinct CDR3 sequences, approximately 15% appearing once. The V gene is TRBV12-3 or TRBV12-4, the J gene TRBJ2-1; possible D gene TRBD2, 6 bases. The receptor's source is a human donor who donated a stem cell graft to a child with acute myeloid leukemia. Source: PBMCs from the stem cell graft donor, taken from the stem cell graft. DNA of the CDR3: TGTGCCAGCAGGGGACTCGGGGCTATGGAGGGCAATGAGCAGTTCTTC. Encoded protein: CASRGLGAMEGNEQFF.